Listed below are T cell receptor beta chains from one sample, sequenced in a study of cytomegalovirus exposure and HLA in healthy donors. Assay used: immunoSEQ multiplex PCR; TCRdb lists only in-frame clones, some missing. This sample has some 100,000 clones, with 84% found just once. Sequencing was performed on PBMCs. Receptor source: a woman between 18 and 30 years old in good health and CMV-seronegative. Both conserved end residues are part of each CDR3. The order of the fields is clone size, CDR3 length, J gene, V gene, CDR3 protein. Size is stated for part of the rows, as once, few or many counts, or as a class when the clone is expanded.

- 19 TRBJ2-3 TRBV13 CASSLGGTSGVTSTDTQYF
- 13 TRBJ1-2 TRBV5-4 CASSLKGADGYTF
- 17 TRBJ2-7 TRBV28 CASSLRVGGDGGYEQYF
- 12 TRBJ1-2 TRBV2 CASRDINYGYTF
- 17 TRBJ2-2 TRBV9 CASSVYSQGANTGELFF
- 11 TRBJ2-7 TRBV5-6 CASSSSYEQYF
- 15 TRBJ2-1 TRBV11-2 CASSLSTGMYNEQFF
- 12 TRBJ1-5 TRBV27 CASFPRGQPQHF
- 13 TRBJ2-7 TRBV27 CASRLAGTYEQYF
- 15 TRBJ2-5 TRBV19 CASQQTGGERETQYF
- 15 TRBJ2-3 TRBV11-2 CASSSTQTSPGTQYF
- 18 TRBJ2-5 TRBV9 CASSPSAPGLAGQETQYF
- 15 TRBJ2-5 TRBV6-5 CASSPLLAGQETQYF
few 14 TRBJ1-3 TRBV7-2 CASTREISGNTIYF
- 15 TRBJ1-2 TRBV28 CASRDSTGAGYGYTF
- 16 TRBJ2-3 TRBV7-9 CASSLVGLVVTDTQYF
- 13 TRBJ2-4 TRBV7-2 CASSRPGKNIQYF
- 13 TRBJ1-1 TRBV29-1 CSVERGANTEAFF
once 12 TRBJ2-7 TRBV18 CASSHQVNEQYF
- 16 TRBJ2-1 TRBV7-2 CASSLLPRGHGNEQFF
- 13 TRBJ2-5 TRBV5-4 CASSSRDQETQYF
- 14 TRBJ2-5 TRBV18 CASSLSLGLEEQYF
- 18 TRBJ2-1 TRBV7-9 CASSLTSGTQSSYNEQFF
- 16 TRBJ1-2 TRBV6-5 CASSYSTGGGGYGYTF
- 14 TRBJ2-5 TRBV30 CAWKRVAGAETQYF
- 13 TRBJ2-5 TRBV4-3 CASSSDSEETQYF
- 15 TRBJ2-1 TRBV6-1 CASSGEGGLYNEQFF
once 14 TRBJ2-5 TRBV5-4 CASSPDRGVETQYF
- 22 - TRBV18 CASSPLRDRGRLAGVASYEQYF
- 18 TRBJ1-2 TRBV28 CASMSPADRGKTNYGYTF
- 16 TRBJ2-4 TRBV15 CATSRDWAVAKNIQYF
- 16 TRBJ1-2 TRBV7-9 CASSMAGTSYNYGYTF
- 13 TRBJ2-7 TRBV2 CASRLWQTYEQYF